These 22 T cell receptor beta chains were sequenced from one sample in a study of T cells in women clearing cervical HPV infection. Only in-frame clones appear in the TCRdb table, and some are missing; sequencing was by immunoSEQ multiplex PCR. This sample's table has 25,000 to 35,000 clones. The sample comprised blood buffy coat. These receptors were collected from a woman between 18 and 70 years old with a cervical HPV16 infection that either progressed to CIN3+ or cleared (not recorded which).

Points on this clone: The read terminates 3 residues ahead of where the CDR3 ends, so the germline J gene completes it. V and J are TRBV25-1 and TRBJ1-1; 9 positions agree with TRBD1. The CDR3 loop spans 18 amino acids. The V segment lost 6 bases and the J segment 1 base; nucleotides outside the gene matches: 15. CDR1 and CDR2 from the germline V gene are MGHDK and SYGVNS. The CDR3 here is CASSRFTTTGQGNTEAFF. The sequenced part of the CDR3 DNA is TGTGCCAGCAGCCGATTCACAACAACGGGACAGGGGAACACTGAA.

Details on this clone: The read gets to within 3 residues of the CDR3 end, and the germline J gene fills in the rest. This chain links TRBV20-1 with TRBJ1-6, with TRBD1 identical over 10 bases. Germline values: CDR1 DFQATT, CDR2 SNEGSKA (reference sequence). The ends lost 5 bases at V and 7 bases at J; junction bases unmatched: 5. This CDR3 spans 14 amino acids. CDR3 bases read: TGCAGTGCTCTTTGGGACAGGGGCAATTCACCC. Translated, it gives CSALWDRGNSP. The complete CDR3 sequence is CSALWDRGNSPLHF.

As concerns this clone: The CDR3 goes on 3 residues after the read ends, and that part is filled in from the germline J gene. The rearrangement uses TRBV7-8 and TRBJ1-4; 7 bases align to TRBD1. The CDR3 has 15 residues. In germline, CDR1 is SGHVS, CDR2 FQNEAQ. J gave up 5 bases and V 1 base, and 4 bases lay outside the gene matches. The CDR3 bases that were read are TGTGCCAGCAGCTTAGATCCAGGGGGAAATGAAAAA. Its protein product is CASSLDPGGNEK. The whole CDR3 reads CASSLDPGGNEKLFF.

The sequenced part of the CDR3 DNA is TGTGCCAGCAGTGAAGGGACAGGGGAGACCGGGGAG. This sequence encodes CASSEGTGETGE. In full, the CDR3 is CASSEGTGETGELFF. The chain uses TRBV6-1 and TRBJ2-2, with 9 positions matching TRBD1. Read coverage stops 3 residues before the CDR3 terminus; the germline J gene supplies the remainder. CDR1 and CDR2 from the germline V gene are MNHNS and SASEGT. The V and J ends lost 1 base and 5 bases, in that order; junction bases with no gene match: 2. CDR3 size: 15 residues.

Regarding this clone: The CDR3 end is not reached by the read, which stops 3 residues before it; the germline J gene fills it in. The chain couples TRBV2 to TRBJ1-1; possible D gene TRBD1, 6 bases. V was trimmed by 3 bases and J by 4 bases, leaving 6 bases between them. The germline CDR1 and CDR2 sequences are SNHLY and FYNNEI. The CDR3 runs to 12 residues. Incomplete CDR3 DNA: TGTGCCAGCAGTGACAGGGGCACTGAA. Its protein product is CASSDRGTE. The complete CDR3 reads CASSDRGTEAFF. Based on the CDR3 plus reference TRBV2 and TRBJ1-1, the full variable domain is EPEVTQTPSHQVTQMGQEVILRCVPISNHLYFYWYRQILGQKVEFLVSFYNNEISEKSEIFDDQFSVERPDGSNFTLKIRSTKLEDSAMYFCASSDRGTEAFFGQGTRLTVV.

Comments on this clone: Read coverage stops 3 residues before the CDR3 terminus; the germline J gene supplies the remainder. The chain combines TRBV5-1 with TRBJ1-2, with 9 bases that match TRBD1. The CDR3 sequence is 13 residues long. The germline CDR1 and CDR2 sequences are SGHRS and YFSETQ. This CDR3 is CASSPGTGKGYTF. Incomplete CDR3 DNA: TGCGCCAGCAGCCCCGGGACAGGGAAAGGC.

The CDR3 protein is CASSLDSSYNSPLHF. The CDR3 DNA, read in part, is TGTGCCAGCAGTCTAGACAGCTCCTATAATTCACCC. V gene TRBV6-2 or TRBV6-3 combines with J gene TRBJ1-6; tentatively, D is TRBD1 (5 bases). Sequencing ends 3 residues short of the CDR3 end; the germline J gene provides the rest. The CDR3 extends over 15 amino acids. The V gene lost 5 bases and the J gene lost 0 bases, with 8 bases spanning the gap. Germline V gives CDR1 MNHEY, CDR2 SVGEGT.

CDR3 bases read: TGCGCCAGCAGAAACAGGCCTAATCAGCCC. Residues: CASRNRPNQP. The full CDR3 protein reads CASRNRPNQPQHF. This chain uses TRBV5-1 with TRBJ1-5, with D tentatively TRBD1 (5 bases). The read gets to within 3 residues of the CDR3 end, and the germline J gene fills in the rest. Trimming removed 5 bases at V and 4 bases at J, with 10 bases between. CDR3 length equals 13 residues. Per germline, CDR1 SGHRS and CDR2 YFSETQ.

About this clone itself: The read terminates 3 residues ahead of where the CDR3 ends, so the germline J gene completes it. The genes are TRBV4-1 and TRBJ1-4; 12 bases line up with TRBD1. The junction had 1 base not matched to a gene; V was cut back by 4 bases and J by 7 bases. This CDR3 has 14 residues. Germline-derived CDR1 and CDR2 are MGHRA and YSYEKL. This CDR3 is CASSRDRGLEKLFF. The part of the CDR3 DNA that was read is TGCGCCAGCAGCCGGGACAGGGGGCTTGAAAAA.

The covered CDR3 bases are TGCAGTGCTTCTATTCAGGGGGCTGCGACAGATACG. This sequence encodes CSASIQGAATDT. The entire CDR3 reads CSASIQGAATDTQYF. The chain links TRBV20-1 to TRBJ2-3; 8 bases agree with TRBD1. The CDR3 end lies 3 residues beyond the end of the read and is filled in from the germline J gene. CDR1 is DFQATT and CDR2 is SNEGSKA in the germline V gene (reference sequence). CDR3 length equals 15 residues. V was pared by 5 bases and J by 3 bases, with 10 bases of the junction left unmatched.

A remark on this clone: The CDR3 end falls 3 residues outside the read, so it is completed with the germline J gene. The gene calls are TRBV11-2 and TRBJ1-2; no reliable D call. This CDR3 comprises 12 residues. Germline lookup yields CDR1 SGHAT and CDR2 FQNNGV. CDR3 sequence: CASSFGLEGYTF. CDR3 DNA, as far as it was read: TGTGCCAGCAGCTTTGGACTCGAGGGC. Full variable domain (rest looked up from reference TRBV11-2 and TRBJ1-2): EAGVAQSPRYKIIEKRQSVAFWCNPISGHATLYWYQQILGQGPKLLIQFQNNGVVDDSQLPKDRFSAERLKGVDSTLKIQPAKLEDSAVYLCASSFGLEGYTFGSGTRLTVV.

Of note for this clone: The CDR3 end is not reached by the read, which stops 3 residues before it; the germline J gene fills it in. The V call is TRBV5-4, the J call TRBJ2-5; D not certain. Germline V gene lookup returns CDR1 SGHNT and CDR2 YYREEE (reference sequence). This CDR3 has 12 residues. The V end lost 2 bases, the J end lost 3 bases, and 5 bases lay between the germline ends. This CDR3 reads CASSFTEETQYF. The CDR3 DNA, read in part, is TGTGCCAGCAGCTTCACAGAAGAGACC. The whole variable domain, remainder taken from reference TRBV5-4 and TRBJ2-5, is ETGVTQSPTHLIKTRGQQVTLRCSSQSGHNTVSWYQQALGQGPQFIFQYYREEENGRGNFPPRFSGLQFPNYSSELNVNALELDDSALYLCASSFTEETQYFGPGTRLLVL.

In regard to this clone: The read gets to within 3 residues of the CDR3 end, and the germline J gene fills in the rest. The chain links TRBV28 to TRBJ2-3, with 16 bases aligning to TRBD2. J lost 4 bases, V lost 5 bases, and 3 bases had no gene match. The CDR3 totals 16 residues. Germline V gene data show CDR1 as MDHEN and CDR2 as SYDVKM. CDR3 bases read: TGTGCCAGCAGTCTGGGACTAGCGGGGGGGCCAGATACG. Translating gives CASSLGLAGGPDT. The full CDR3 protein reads CASSLGLAGGPDTQYF.

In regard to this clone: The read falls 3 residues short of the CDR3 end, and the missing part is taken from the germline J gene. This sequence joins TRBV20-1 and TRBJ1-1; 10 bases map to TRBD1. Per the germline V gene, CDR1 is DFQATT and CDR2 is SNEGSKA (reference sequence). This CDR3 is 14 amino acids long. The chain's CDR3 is CSASGQGDTLWAFF. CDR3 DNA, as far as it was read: TGCAGTGCTAGTGGACAGGGGGATACATTGTGG.

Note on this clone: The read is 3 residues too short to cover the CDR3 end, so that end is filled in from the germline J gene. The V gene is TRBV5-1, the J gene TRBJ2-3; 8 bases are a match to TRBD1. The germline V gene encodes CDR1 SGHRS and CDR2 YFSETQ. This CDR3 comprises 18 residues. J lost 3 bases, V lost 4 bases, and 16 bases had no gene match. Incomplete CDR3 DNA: TGCGCCAGCAGCGGACTTGGGGAGACAGGGGTTAAGACAGATACG. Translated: CASSGLGETGVKTDT. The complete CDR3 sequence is CASSGLGETGVKTDTQYF.

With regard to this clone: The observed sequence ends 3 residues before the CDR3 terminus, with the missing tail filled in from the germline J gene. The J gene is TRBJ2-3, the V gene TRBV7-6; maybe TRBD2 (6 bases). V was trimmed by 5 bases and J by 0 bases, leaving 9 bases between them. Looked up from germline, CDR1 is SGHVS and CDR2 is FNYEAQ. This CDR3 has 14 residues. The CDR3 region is CASSRAGSTDTQYF. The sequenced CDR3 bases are TGTGCCAGCAGCCGGGCGGGGAGCACAGATACG.

The DNA read from the CDR3 is TGTGCCAGTAGCTTCTCGGGGGTTCAAGAGACC. Encoded protein: CASSFSGVQET. The CDR3, in full, reads CASSFSGVQETQYF. This chain connects TRBV19 to TRBJ2-5, with D possibly TRBD2 on 6 matching bases. Coverage ceases 3 residues before the CDR3 finishes, and the germline J gene fills in the end. CDR1 LNHDA and CDR2 SQIVND come from the germline V gene (reference sequence). The CDR3 is 14 residues long. Deletions cut 6 bases from V and 2 bases from J, with 13 bases between.

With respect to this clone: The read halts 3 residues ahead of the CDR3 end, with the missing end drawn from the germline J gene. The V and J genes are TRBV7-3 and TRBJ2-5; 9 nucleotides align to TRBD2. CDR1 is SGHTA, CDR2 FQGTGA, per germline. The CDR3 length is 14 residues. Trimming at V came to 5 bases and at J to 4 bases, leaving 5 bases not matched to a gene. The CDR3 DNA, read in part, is TGTGCCAGCAGCGTTAGCGGGGGAGCAGAGACC. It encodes CASSVSGGAET. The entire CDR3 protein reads CASSVSGGAETQYF.

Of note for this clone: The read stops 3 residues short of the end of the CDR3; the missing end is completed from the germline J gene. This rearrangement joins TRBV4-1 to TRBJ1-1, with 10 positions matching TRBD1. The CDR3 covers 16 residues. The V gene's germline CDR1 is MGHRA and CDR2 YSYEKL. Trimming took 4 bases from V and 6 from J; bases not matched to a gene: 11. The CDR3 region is CASSPRGGQGVSEAFF. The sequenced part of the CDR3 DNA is TGCGCCAGCAGCCCCCGGGGTGGACAGGGGGTTTCTGAA.

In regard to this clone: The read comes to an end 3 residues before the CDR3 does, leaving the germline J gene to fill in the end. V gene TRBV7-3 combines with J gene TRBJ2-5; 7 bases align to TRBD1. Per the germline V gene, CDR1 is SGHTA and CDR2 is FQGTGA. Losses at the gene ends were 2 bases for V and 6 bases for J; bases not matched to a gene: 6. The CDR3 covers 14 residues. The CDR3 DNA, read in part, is TGTGCCAGCAGCTTAGGTACAGGGGCCCAGACC. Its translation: CASSLGTGAQT. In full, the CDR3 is CASSLGTGAQTQYF.

The sequenced part of the CDR3 DNA is TGTGCCAGCAGCTTTGATCTAGCGGGGGTAAACACCGGGGAG. As protein: CASSFDLAGVNTGE. The full CDR3 is CASSFDLAGVNTGELFF. The rearrangement links TRBV7-7 to TRBJ2-2; 10 bases are shared with TRBD2. Sequencing ends 3 residues short of the CDR3 end; the germline J gene provides the rest. Per the germline V gene, CDR1 is SSHAT and CDR2 is FNYEAQ (reference sequence). The CDR3 has 17 amino acids. The junction had 6 bases not matched to a gene; V was cut back by 3 bases and J by 2 bases.

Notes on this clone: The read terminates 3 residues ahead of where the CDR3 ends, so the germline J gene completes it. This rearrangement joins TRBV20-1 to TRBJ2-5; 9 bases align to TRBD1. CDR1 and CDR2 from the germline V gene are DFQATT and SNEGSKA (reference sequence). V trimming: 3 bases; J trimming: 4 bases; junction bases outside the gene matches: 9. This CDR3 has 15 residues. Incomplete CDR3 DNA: TGCAGTGCTAGTCCGGGACAGGGCTTTGTAGAGACC. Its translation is CSASPGQGFVET. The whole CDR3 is CSASPGQGFVETQYF.